The clone carrying this T cell receptor (beta chain) showed up just a few times. Its target is unknown. Only healthy Caucasians were included as donors. The cDNA had a unique molecular identifier and a template-switch universal primer site. TCRdb ran MiXCR on the 5' RACE reads and lists one entry per CDR3 protein. The sample lists 210,000 or so distinct CDR3 sequences; about 7.5% were seen once. These data originate in a study of identical twins. Findings and limits, study-wide: Out-of-frame alpha sequences common to twins exhibited an excess of low generation probability. With abundant cord blood beta clonotypes, insertions were fewer; memory repertoires showed no such pattern.

The germline V and J ends were trimmed by 6 bases and 1 base, with 6 bases remaining between them. The CDR3 is made up of 12 amino acids. This sample was also put to use in a study of yellow fever vaccine responses in identical twins.

This clonotype was sampled from a woman aged 18-29 years in good health. The V and J genes are TRBV12-3 or TRBV12-4 and TRBJ1-1; possible D gene TRBD1, 5 bases. The specimen was memory (CD45RO+) T cells sorted from blood. CDR3 coding DNA: TGTGCCAGCAGGGACACGAACACTGAAGCTTTCTTT. It codes for CASRDTNTEAFF.